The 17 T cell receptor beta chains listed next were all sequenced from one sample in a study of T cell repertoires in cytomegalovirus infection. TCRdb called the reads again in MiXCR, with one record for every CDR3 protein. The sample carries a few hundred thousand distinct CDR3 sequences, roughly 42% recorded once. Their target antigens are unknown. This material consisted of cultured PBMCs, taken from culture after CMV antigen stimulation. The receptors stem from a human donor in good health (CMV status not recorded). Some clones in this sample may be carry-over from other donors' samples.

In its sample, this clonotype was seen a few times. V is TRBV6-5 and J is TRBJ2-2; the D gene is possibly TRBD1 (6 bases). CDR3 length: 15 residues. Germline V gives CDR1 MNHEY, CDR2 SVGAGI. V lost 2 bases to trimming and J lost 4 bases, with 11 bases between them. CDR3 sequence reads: CASSYGGVGTGELFF. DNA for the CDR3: TGTGCCAGCAGTTACGGGGGCGTGGGCACCGGGGAGCTGTTTTTT.

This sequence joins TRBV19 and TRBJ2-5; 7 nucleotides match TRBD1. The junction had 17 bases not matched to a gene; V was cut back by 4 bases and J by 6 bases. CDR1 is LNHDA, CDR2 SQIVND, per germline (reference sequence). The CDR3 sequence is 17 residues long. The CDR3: CASSTHPRGPETKTQYF. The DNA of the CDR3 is TGTGCCAGTAGTACCCACCCAAGGGGGCCGGAGACAAAGACCCAGTACTTC.

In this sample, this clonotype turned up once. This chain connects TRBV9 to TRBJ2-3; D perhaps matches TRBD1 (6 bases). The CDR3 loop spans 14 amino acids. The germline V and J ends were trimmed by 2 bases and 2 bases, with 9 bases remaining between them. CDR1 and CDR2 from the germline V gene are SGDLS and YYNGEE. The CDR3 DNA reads TGTGCCAGCAGCGTTACAGGGTACACAGATACGCAGTATTTT. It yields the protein CASSVTGYTDTQYF.

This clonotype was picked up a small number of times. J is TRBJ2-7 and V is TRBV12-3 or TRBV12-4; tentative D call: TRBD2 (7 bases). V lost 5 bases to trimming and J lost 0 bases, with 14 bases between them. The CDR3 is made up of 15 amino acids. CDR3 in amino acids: CASSRRGGSSYEQYF. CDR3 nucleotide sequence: TGTGCCAGCAGTAGAAGGGGGGGGAGCTCCTACGAGCAGTACTTC.

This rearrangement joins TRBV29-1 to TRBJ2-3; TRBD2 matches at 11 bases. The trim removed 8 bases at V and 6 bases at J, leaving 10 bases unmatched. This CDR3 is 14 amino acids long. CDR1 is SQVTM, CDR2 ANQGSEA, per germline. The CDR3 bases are TGCAGCATCGAAACTAGCGGGGGTTACGATACGCAGTATTTT. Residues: CSIETSGGYDTQYF.

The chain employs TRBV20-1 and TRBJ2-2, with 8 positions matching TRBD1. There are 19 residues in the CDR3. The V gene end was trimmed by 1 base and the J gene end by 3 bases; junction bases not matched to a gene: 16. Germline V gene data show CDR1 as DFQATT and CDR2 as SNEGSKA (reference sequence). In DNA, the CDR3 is TGCAGTGCTAGAGTAAGGCCGTACCGGACAGGGTGGGACACCGGGGAGCTGTTTTTT. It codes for CSARVRPYRTGWDTGELFF.

The CDR3 loop is CASSSPRISGNTIYF. The CDR3 DNA reads TGTGCCAGCAGCTCACCTAGGATCTCTGGAAACACCATATATTTT. This chain links TRBV7-3 with TRBJ1-3; D gene uncertain. Germline V CDR1 and CDR2: SGHTA, FQGTGA. This CDR3 comprises 15 residues. The V and J ends lost 4 bases and 0 bases respectively, with 10 bases between them.

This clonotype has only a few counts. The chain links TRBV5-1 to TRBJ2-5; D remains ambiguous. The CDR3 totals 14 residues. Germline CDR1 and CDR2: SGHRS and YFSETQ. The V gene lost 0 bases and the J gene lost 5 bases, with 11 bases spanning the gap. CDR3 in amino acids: CASSLEYRWETQYF. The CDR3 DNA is TGCGCCAGCAGCTTGGAGTACCGCTGGGAGACCCAGTACTTC.

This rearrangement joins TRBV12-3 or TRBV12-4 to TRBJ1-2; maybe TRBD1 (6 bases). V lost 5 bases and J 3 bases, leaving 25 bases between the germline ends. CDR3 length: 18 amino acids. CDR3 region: CASSPMGPVGQTYYGYTF. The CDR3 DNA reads TGTGCCAGCAGTCCAATGGGTCCGGTAGGACAGACTTACTATGGCTACACCTTC.

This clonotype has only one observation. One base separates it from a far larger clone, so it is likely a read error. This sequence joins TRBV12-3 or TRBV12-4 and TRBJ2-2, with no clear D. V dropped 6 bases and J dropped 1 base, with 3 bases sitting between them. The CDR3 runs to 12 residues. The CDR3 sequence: CASSVNTGELFF. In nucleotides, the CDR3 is TGTGCCAGCAGCGTGAACACCGGGGAGCTGTTTTTT.

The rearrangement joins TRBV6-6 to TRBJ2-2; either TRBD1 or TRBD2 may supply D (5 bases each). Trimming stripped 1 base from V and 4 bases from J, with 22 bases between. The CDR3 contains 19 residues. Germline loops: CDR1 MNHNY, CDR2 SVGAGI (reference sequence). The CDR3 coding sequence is TGTGCCAGCAGTTACTTTCGGATTCGGGGCGGCACGGGCACCGGGGAGCTGTTTTTT. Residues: CASSYFRIRGGTGTGELFF.

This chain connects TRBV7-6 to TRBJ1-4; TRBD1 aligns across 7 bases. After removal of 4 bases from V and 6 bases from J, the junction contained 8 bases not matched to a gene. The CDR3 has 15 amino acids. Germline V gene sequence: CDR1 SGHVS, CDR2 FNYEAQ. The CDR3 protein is CASSYRGQLYEKLFF. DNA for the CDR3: TGTGCCAGCAGCTATCGGGGACAGCTCTATGAAAAACTGTTTTTT.

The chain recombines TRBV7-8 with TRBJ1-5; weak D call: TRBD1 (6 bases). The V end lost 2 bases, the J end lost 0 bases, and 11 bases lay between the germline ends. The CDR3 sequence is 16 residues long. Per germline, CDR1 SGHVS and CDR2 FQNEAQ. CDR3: CASSLRAGDSNQPQHF. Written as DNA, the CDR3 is TGTGCCAGCAGCTTAAGGGCAGGGGATAGCAATCAGCCCCAGCATTTT.

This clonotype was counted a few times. The CDR3 here is CASSPSARRQYF. The CDR3 DNA sequence: TGTGCCAGCAGCCCCTCCGCCCGAAGACAGTACTTC. V gene TRBV12-3 or TRBV12-4 combines with J gene TRBJ2-7, with unresolved D. The CDR3 is 12 amino acids. V lost 6 bases to trimming and J lost 10 bases, with 16 bases between them.

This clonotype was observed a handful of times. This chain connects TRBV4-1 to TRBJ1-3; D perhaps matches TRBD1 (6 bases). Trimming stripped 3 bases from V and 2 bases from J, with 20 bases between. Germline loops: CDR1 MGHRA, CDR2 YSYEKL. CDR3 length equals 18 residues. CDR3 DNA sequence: TGCGCCAGCAGCCATCCGCCCGGACAGTTTCATCCTGGAAACACCATATATTTT. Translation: CASSHPPGQFHPGNTIYF.

DNA for the CDR3: TGTGCCAGCAGCCCCGGGACAGGGGACACCGGGGAGCTGTTTTTT. Translated: CASSPGTGDTGELFF. This sequence joins TRBV7-6 and TRBJ2-2, with TRBD1 matching 10 bases. Germline V gives CDR1 SGHVS, CDR2 FNYEAQ. The CDR3 contains 15 residues. The V gene end was trimmed by 5 bases and the J gene end by 3 bases; junction bases not matched to a gene: 3.

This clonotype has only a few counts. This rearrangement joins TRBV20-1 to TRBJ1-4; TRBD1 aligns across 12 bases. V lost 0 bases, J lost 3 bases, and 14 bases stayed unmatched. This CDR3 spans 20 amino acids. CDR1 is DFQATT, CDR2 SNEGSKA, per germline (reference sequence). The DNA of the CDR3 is TGCAGTGCTAGAGATACCCTTGGAGGGACAGGGGGCAGAGCTAATGAAAAACTGTTTTTT. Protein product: CSARDTLGGTGGRANEKLFF.